This T cell receptor beta chain comes out of a study of neurological immune-mediated disorders. TCRdb called the 5' RACE reads again in MiXCR, with one record for every CDR3 protein. This table has roughly 60,000 distinct CDR3 sequences, over 3.5% appearing once. In this sample, this clonotype turned up many times. V was cut by 2 bases and J by 3 bases, with 11 bases left in between. This CDR3 has 14 amino acids. Germline CDR1 SGHRS, CDR2 YFSETQ. V is TRBV5-1 and J is TRBJ2-5; D not certain. The sequenced sample consisted of PBMCs. The TCR originated in a woman in her forties or fifties with multiple sclerosis. This CDR3 is CASSFLTTEETQYF. The DNA for the CDR3 is TGCGCCAGCAGCTTTTTAACCACTGAAGAGACCCAGTACTTC.